What follows are 7 T cell receptor beta chains derived from one specimen sequenced in a study of cytomegalovirus exposure and HLA in healthy donors. PCR was performed using 60 Vbeta and 13 Jbeta primers. Sequencing used immunoSEQ multiplex PCR; TCRdb keeps in-frame clones, though not all of them. This sample has 65,000 to 85,000 clones; 65% to 70% occur once, and the top ten carry approximately 2.1%. The source material was PBMCs. These receptor sequences come from a woman in her 30s in good health and CMV-seronegative.

This clone was detected a few times. The rearrangement links TRBV11-2 to TRBJ1-6; 7 positions match TRBD1. Trimming cost V 4 bases and J 6 bases; bases outside gene matches: 6. The germline CDR1 and CDR2 sequences are SGHAT and FQNNGV. The CDR3 has 15 residues. In DNA form, the CDR3 reads TGTGCCAGCAGCTCGACAGGGTTAGGTAATTCACCCCTCCACTTT. Its protein product is CASSSTGLGNSPLHF.

V gene TRBV6-5 combines with J gene TRBJ2-2; 13 nucleotides agree with TRBD2. This CDR3 is built from 16 residues. From germline, CDR1 is MNHEY and CDR2 SVGAGI. V shed 1 base and J 5 bases; nucleotides not matched to a gene: 1. The CDR3 DNA reads as TGTGCCAGCAGTTACTGGACTAGCGGGGGTACCGGGGAGCTGTTTTTT. Translation: CASSYWTSGGTGELFF.

The chain joins TRBV18 to TRBJ1-3; D is uncertain. The V end was cut by 0 bases, the J end by 10 bases, with 25 bases between. Germline lookup yields CDR1 KGHSH and CDR2 LQKENI. The CDR3 is 18 amino acids. The CDR3 DNA reads TGTGCCAGCTCACCACCTCCGAGCTCTGGAACCCGGGGAGGAACCATATATTTT. The encoded protein is CASSPPPSSGTRGGTIYF.

The chain joins TRBV12-5 to TRBJ2-3; 7 bases agree with TRBD1. V trimming: 5 bases; J trimming: 7 bases; junction bases outside the gene matches: 15. Germline values: CDR1 LGHNT, CDR2 FRNRAP. The CDR3 extends over 16 amino acids. The CDR3: CASGPWGQIVPNTQYF. CDR3 DNA sequence: TGTGCTAGTGGTCCCTGGGGACAGATAGTCCCAAATACGCAGTATTTT.

This chain uses TRBV2 with TRBJ1-4; the D is unclear. The germline V and J ends were trimmed by 7 bases and 6 bases, with 15 bases remaining between them. The CDR3 is 14 residues long. Per germline, CDR1 SNHLY and CDR2 FYNNEI. The CDR3 loop is CASNDHSGYEKLFF. The CDR3 bases are TGTGCCAGCAACGATCACAGTGGATATGAAAAACTGTTTTTT.

The CDR3 region has the DNA TGTGCCAGTAGTGGACAGGCTAGATACTTTGGCTACACCTTC. Its translation is CASSGQARYFGYTF. The rearrangement uses TRBV19 and TRBJ1-2; TRBD1 matches at 7 bases. The CDR3 runs 14 residues. V was clipped by 5 bases and J by 7 bases; unmatched bases: 10. CDR1 LNHDA and CDR2 SQIVND come from the germline V gene (reference sequence).

This sequence joins TRBV5-1 and TRBJ1-2; D may be TRBD1 (6 bases). The CDR3 length is 14 residues. Deletions cut 4 bases from V and 4 bases from J, with 14 bases between. Germline V gives CDR1 SGHRS, CDR2 YFSETQ. As DNA, the CDR3 is TGCGCCAGCAGCGCAACAGGGAGCGGCTATGGCTACACCTTC. This encodes CASSATGSGYGYTF.